One sample yielded the 21 T cell receptor beta chains listed below, sequenced in a study of T cell responses to AZD1222 COVID-19 vaccine (dated by TCRdb to about 2021). Libraries were built with the immunoSEQ multiplex PCR assay. Sourced from immuneACCESS, this table was stored by TCRdb with only in-frame sequences that have V and J called. A share of the clones is absent; for the studies checked, an unresolved V gene accounts for under half, and the remainder has no known explanation. The sample yields tens of thousands of clones; approximately 87% were counted once. The ten largest account for 12% of the sample. In the paper's terms, the time point label means: about 28 days (+/-7) after the second vaccine dose. Sequenced here: peripheral blood, sampled 28 days after the second AZD1222 dose. These receptors all come from an adult who received the AZD1222 COVID-19 vaccine.

This clone was detected once. The CDR3 DNA reads as TGTGCCATCAGTGACAGCAAAGAGACCCAGTACTTC. As protein: CAISDSKETQYF. The chain is built from TRBV10-3 and TRBJ2-5; D remains ambiguous. Germline CDR1 is ENHRY and CDR2 is SYGVKD. Trimming shortened V by 3 bases and J by 3 bases, and 5 bases separated the two germline ends. This CDR3 contains 12 residues.

Written as DNA, the CDR3 is TGTGCCAGCAGTATTCTTTGGGGGAACTATGGCTACACCTTC. Residues: CASSILWGNYGYTF. J is TRBJ1-2 and V is TRBV28; maybe TRBD1 (5 bases). This CDR3 has 14 residues. V lost 5 bases and J lost 2, with 12 bases in between. The germline V gene encodes CDR1 MDHEN and CDR2 SYDVKM.

CDR3 DNA sequence: TGTGCCAGCAGCCAGGGACAGGGCACCACTGAAGCTTTCTTT. It yields the protein CASSQGQGTTEAFF. The chain links TRBV7-9 to TRBJ1-1; 9 bases agree with TRBD1. J gave up 4 bases and V 5 bases, and 5 bases lay outside the gene matches. From germline, CDR1 is SEHNR and CDR2 FQNEAQ (reference sequence). The CDR3 sequence is 14 residues long.

The chain links TRBV28 to TRBJ2-2; possible D gene TRBD2, 5 bases. CDR3 length: 16 residues. The germline V and J ends were trimmed by 8 bases and 3 bases, with 19 bases remaining between them. In germline, CDR1 is MDHEN, CDR2 SYDVKM. CDR3 amino acids: CASSSRTVLDTGELFF. CDR3 nucleotides: TGTGCCAGCTCGTCCAGGACTGTCTTGGACACCGGGGAGCTGTTTTTT.

The chain recombines TRBV29-1 with TRBJ2-7, with 7 bases identical to TRBD1. The germline V gene encodes CDR1 SQVTM and CDR2 ANQGSEA. This CDR3 comprises 12 residues. V was pared by 5 bases and J by 2 bases, with 3 bases of the junction left unmatched. CDR3 sequence: CSVMTGPYEQYF. The CDR3 region has the DNA TGCAGCGTTATGACAGGGCCCTACGAGCAGTACTTC.

The gene calls are TRBV7-3 and TRBJ1-5; no clear D. Trimming shortened V by 3 bases and J by 0 bases, and 15 bases separated the two germline ends. This CDR3 is 17 amino acids long. Germline assignment: CDR1 SGHTA and CDR2 FQGTGA. CDR3 amino acids: CASSFKRTDYSNQPQHF. CDR3 nucleotide sequence: TGTGCCAGCAGCTTTAAAAGGACGGACTATAGCAATCAGCCCCAGCATTTT.

The table lists this clone with a count of one. This chain joins TRBV2 and TRBJ2-3; 11 positions agree with TRBD2. CDR1 SNHLY and CDR2 FYNNEI come from the germline V gene. V lost 2 bases and J lost 6; bases outside the gene matches: 4. CDR3 length: 15 amino acids. The CDR3 coding sequence is TGTGCCAGCAGTGAACTAGCGGGAGGAGGTGATACGCAGTATTTT. Amino acids: CASSELAGGGDTQYF.

V gene TRBV7-8 combines with J gene TRBJ2-2, with D unclear. Trimming shortened V by 1 base and J by 5 bases, and 11 bases separated the two germline ends. CDR1 SGHVS and CDR2 FQNEAQ come from the germline V gene. CDR3 length: 15 amino acids. The CDR3 is CASSLVSLGTGELFF. The CDR3 DNA reads as TGTGCCAGCAGCTTAGTATCCTTGGGAACCGGGGAGCTGTTTTTT. Full variable domain (rest looked up from reference TRBV7-8 and TRBJ2-2): GAGVSQSPRYKVAKRGQDVALRCDPISGHVSLFWYQQALGQGPEFLTYFQNEAQLDKSGLPSDRFFAERPEGSVSTLKIQRTQQEDSAVYLCASSLVSLGTGELFFGEGSRLTVL.

This clone has a handful of counts. This sequence joins TRBV3-1 (or the pseudogene TRBV3-2) and TRBJ1-1; D might be TRBD1 (6 bases). CDR3 length: 14 amino acids. Trimming pared 4 bases from V and 2 bases from J, leaving 11 bases between. The germline gives CDR1 LGHDT, CDR2 YNNKEL (reference sequence). As DNA, the CDR3 is TGTGCCAGCAGCCGACCGGGACAAAACACTGAAGCTTTCTTT. Residues: CASSRPGQNTEAFF.

J is TRBJ1-1 and V is TRBV9; D uncertain. Trimming pared 9 bases from V and 1 base from J, leaving 13 bases between. Germline V lookup: CDR1 SGDLS, CDR2 YYNGEE. The CDR3 covers 13 residues. The CDR3 nucleotides read TGTGCCACCAGTGTGCGAGAGAACACTGAAGCTTTCTTT. This translates into CATSVRENTEAFF.

The chain recombines TRBV7-8 with TRBJ2-1, with 7 bases identical to TRBD2. After removal of 8 bases from V and 7 bases from J, the junction contained 8 bases not matched to a gene. This CDR3 comprises 13 residues. Germline lookup yields CDR1 SGHVS and CDR2 FQNEAQ. The CDR3 protein is CASGWEGLNEQFF. DNA of the CDR3: TGTGCCAGCGGGTGGGAGGGCCTGAATGAGCAGTTCTTC.

This chain joins TRBV7-8 and TRBJ2-7; D unresolved. The CDR3 consists of 14 residues. The V end was cut by 4 bases, the J end by 2 bases, with 12 bases between. Germline V gene lookup returns CDR1 SGHVS and CDR2 FQNEAQ. The CDR3 here is CASSYDRAAYEQYF. For the CDR3, the DNA is TGTGCCAGCAGCTACGACCGGGCGGCCTACGAGCAGTACTTC.

J is TRBJ1-5 and V is TRBV4-1; D is uncertain. The CDR3 loop spans 14 amino acids. Germline assignment: CDR1 MGHRA and CDR2 YSYEKL. Trimming removed 2 bases at V and 4 bases at J, with 9 bases between. CDR3 residues: CASSQSPQNQPQHF. In DNA, the CDR3 is TGCGCCAGCAGCCAAAGTCCACAGAATCAGCCCCAGCATTTT.

The genes are TRBV11-2 and TRBJ2-7; 7 positions match TRBD2. V lost 3 bases, J lost 6 bases, and 2 bases stayed unmatched. Looked up from germline, CDR1 is SGHAT and CDR2 is FQNNGV. CDR3 length: 12 residues. CDR3 DNA: TGTGCCAGCAGCTTCATAGCGGGCGAGCAGTACTTC. The encoded protein is CASSFIAGEQYF. Filled out from reference TRBV11-2 and TRBJ2-7, the complete variable domain reads EAGVAQSPRYKIIEKRQSVAFWCNPISGHATLYWYQQILGQGPKLLIQFQNNGVVDDSQLPKDRFSAERLKGVDSTLKIQPAKLEDSAVYLCASSFIAGEQYFGPGTRLTVT.

The chain uses TRBV5-1 and TRBJ2-6; 7 bases align to TRBD1. J lost 2 bases, V lost 0 bases, and 2 bases had no gene match. Per germline, CDR1 SGHRS and CDR2 YFSETQ. The CDR3 is made up of 16 amino acids. The CDR3 nucleotides read TGCGCCAGCAGCTTGGAGGGGGCAGCTGGGGCCAACGTCCTGACTTTC. As protein: CASSLEGAAGANVLTF.

Details on this clone: At one end the junction does not follow the germline gene, possibly because of a read error. The chain combines TRBV7-7 with TRBJ2-3; 9 bases align to TRBD1. This CDR3 contains 16 residues. Germline V lookup: CDR1 SSHAT, CDR2 FNYEAQ (reference sequence). The CDR3 nucleotides are TGTGCTAGCAGCACCCGGACAGGGGCGAGCGCAGATACGCAGTATTTT. Translating gives CASSTRTGASADTQYF. Full variable domain (remainder filled in from reference TRBV7-7 and TRBJ2-3): GAGVSQSPRYKVTKRGQDVTLRCDPISSHATLYWYQQALGQGPEFLTYFNYEAQPDKSGLPSDRFSAERPEGSISTLTIQRTEQRDSAMYRCASSTRTGASADTQYFGPGTRLTVL.

The genes are TRBV24-1 and TRBJ2-1; 9 nucleotides line up with TRBD1. Germline CDR1 KGHDR, CDR2 SFDVKD. The V segment lost 6 bases and the J segment 9 bases; nucleotides outside the gene matches: 14. The CDR3 extends over 16 amino acids. Here the CDR3 DNA reads TGTGCCACCAGTCCCCGGACAGGGGATACATTAGGTGAGCAGTTCTTC. Protein product: CATSPRTGDTLGEQFF.

This chain uses TRBV6-2 or TRBV6-3 with TRBJ1-1, with 8 bases aligning to TRBD1. Germline-derived CDR1 and CDR2 are MNHEY and SVGEGT. The CDR3 runs to 15 residues. Trimming cost V 7 bases and J 1 base; bases outside gene matches: 8. This CDR3 is CASTPTGTGNTEAFF. CDR3 bases: TGTGCCAGCACCCCTACCGGGACAGGGAACACTGAAGCTTTCTTT.

In this sample, this clone turned up once. V is TRBV29-1 and J is TRBJ1-5, with no clear D. V lost 7 bases and J lost 1, with 8 bases in between. There are 12 residues in the CDR3. Per the germline V gene, CDR1 is SQVTM and CDR2 is ANQGSEA. The chain's CDR3 is CSASGSNQPQHF. CDR3 nucleotides: TGCAGCGCTTCTGGGAGCAATCAGCCCCAGCATTTT.

This sequence joins TRBV3-1 (or the pseudogene TRBV3-2) and TRBJ2-5; no firm D call. The J call is in doubt because the DNA end fits TRBJ2-7 better. The CDR3 has 12 amino acids. Germline loops: CDR1 LGHDT, CDR2 YNNKEL (reference sequence). CDR3 region: CASSPQTGEQYF. CDR3 in DNA: TGTGCCAGCAGCCCCCAGACGGGCGAGCAGTACTTC.

For this clone: An end of the junction differs from the germline gene, which may be a read error. The CDR3 DNA follows: TGTGCTAGCAGCTTAGCCCGTGGAGAACAAGAGACCCAGTACTTC. As protein: CASSLARGEQETQYF. The chain employs TRBV7-7 and TRBJ2-5; D is ambiguous. Germline V gene data show CDR1 as SSHAT and CDR2 as FNYEAQ (reference sequence). The CDR3 has 15 residues.